The present TCR beta chain was sequenced within a study of identical twins (dated by TCRdb to 2015 to 2016). About the full investigation: The study deep-sequenced TCR alpha and beta repertoires from monozygotic twins, unrelated adults of various ages and cord blood to test whether fetal clonotypes persist. To rule out contamination, the twin experiments were replicated at different times with different library preparation protocols. Results the study describes overall, beyond this receptor: Compared with coincidental sharing between unrelated individuals, out-of-frame TCR alpha sequences shared between twins showed an excess of sequences with low generation probability. Fewer insertions were carried by abundant cord blood beta clonotypes, a similar but weaker trend appeared in young adult naive repertoires, and no such trend appeared in memory repertoires. Because the same donors could not be followed over many years, the conclusions depended on cross-sectional statistical analysis. Invariant T cells such as MAIT and iNKT could partly confound zero-insertion analyses, although diverse VJ usage argued against such confounding for most clonotypes. In monozygotic twins, out-of-frame TCR alpha sharing was systematically underestimated by recombination models, although the models agreed with sharing between unrelated individuals. The excess sharing between twins in beta out-of-frame sequences was weaker because fewer shared sequences reduced the signal-to-noise ratio.

Only healthy Caucasian donors were included. The study also sequenced three unrelated non-twin adults: a male aged 18 to 30, a male aged 50 to 60 and a female aged 50 to 60. Miltenyi CD45RO+ enrichment and human naive T-cell isolation kits were used to isolate memory (CD45RO+) and naive T cells from PBMC. The library was built by means of 5' RACE. The reads were generated on an Illumina HiSeq 2000. Template switching introduced a universal primer binding site; the final cDNA contained a unique molecular identifier, enabling accurate counting of TCR cDNA molecules. First-strand cDNA for TCR alpha and beta chains was synthesized from specific primers in the conserved constant-segment region. To control for contamination, each cDNA library was double barcoded with a SMART-Mk sample barcode plus Illumina barcodes. Two successive PCR steps introduced TruSeq adapter sequences along with Illumina sample barcodes. The TCR alpha and beta cDNA libraries were sequenced on the Illumina HiSeq platform using custom primers. In the original analysis: MiGEC processed the raw reads to extract unique molecular identifiers, while MiXCR was used to determine the CDR3 positions. For each individual, recombination models were inferred using an EM algorithm with the repgenHMM and IGoR tools. The analysis of shared clonotypes was done with the tcR package in R, with sharing normalized by the product of cloneset sizes. To study raw recombination free of thymic and clonal selection effects, out-of-frame nonproductive sequences were analyzed. TCRdb handled the public reads itself, with Q25 trimming in fastp and clone calling in MiXCR, and kept productive beta chains. Under each unique CDR3 protein, matching rows form one entry showing the most common genes and DNA. These V and J calls originate from TCRdb's pipeline instead of the authors' own analysis. Recorded for this sample are 420,000 or so distinct CDR3 sequences; less than 20% of them occurred a single time. The ten largest make up around 10% of the sample.

This clonotype was counted between two and nine times. It has no known antigen specificity. Within one base of it there is no much larger clone, and no base qualities were kept. For this chain, trimming is 6 bases at the V end and 0 bases at the J end, and the number of junction bases without a gene match is 8. Taken from the germline V gene, the CDR1 and CDR2 loops are SGHTA and FQGNSA. Taken from cysteine to phenylalanine, the CDR3 has 16 residues. Kept here is only the CDR3 DNA, which spans 48 bases and is read in frame from base 1. Source material: naive T cells sorted from blood. The cell subset or site label of this sample denotes: cells isolated with a human naive T-cell isolation kit. The origin of this receptor is a man aged 45-65 years in good health. The chain is assembled from TRBV7-2 and TRBJ2-1, with 7 middle bases fitting TRBD1. The CDR3 region reads CASRPGQRPSYNEQFF. The DNA sequence is as follows: TGTGCCAGCAGGCCGGGACAGCGTCCCTCCTACAATGAGCAGTTCTTC. Reference TRBV7-2 and TRBJ2-1 proteins supply the regions before and after the CDR3; the full variable domain is: GAGVSQSPSNKVTEKGKDVELRCDPISGHTALYWYRQSLGQGLEFLIYFQGNSAPDKSGLPSDRFSAERTGGSVSTLTIQRTQQEDSAVYLCASRPGQRPSYNEQFFGPGTRLTVL.